What follows is one TCR beta chain and its context. The sample comes from a study of blood T cell repertoires in COVID-19. Profiling relied on immunoSEQ multiplex PCR, and the TCRdb table lists in-frame clones only, not all of them. The table includes 97,000 or so clones, approximately 92% detected once. Looked up from germline, CDR1 is SEHNR and CDR2 is FQNEAQ (reference sequence). The trim removed 7 bases at V and 4 bases at J, leaving 4 bases unmatched. This CDR3 region has 13 residues. The chain joins TRBV7-9 to TRBJ2-7; 10 nucleotides align to TRBD1. The TCR comes from a man aged 18 to 35 with acute or convalescent COVID-19. Sample: peripheral blood. Here the CDR3 DNA reads TGTGCCAGCATCCGGACAGGGGGATACGAGCAGTACTTC. This encodes CASIRTGGYEQYF.